This T cell receptor (beta chain) comes out of a study of T cell repertoires in cytomegalovirus infection. Overall study: Indications came from public TCR beta signatures; they pointed to CMV infection and to a matching HLA type.

Each CDR3 protein gets one entry after TCRdb re-called the reads with MiXCR. The sample includes some 130,000 distinct CDR3 sequences, roughly a quarter seen only once; the top ten take 30% to 35%. This clonotype was detected only a few times. Antigen unknown. The CDR3 length is 15 residues. Germline V gene lookup returns CDR1 SQVTM and CDR2 ANQGSEA. With 6 bases removed from V and 1 base from J, the gap between germline ends came to 15 bases. Whole-study results and caveats: Cumulated frequencies of public TCR beta families served to identify carriers of CMV plus the relevant HLA.

Sample: PBMCs, sequenced either directly or after in vitro stimulation (not recorded which). The chain carries TRBV29-1 and TRBJ2-2; no clear D gene. The receptor's source is a human donor in good health (CMV status not recorded). Some clones in this sample may be carry-over from other donors' samples. CDR3 sequence: CSVSPGRLNTGELFF. DNA for the CDR3: TGCAGCGTCAGTCCCGGACGGTTGAACACCGGGGAGCTGTTTTTT.